This T cell receptor beta chain was observed in a study of T-cell memory formation after mild COVID-19. On the study more broadly: Among the donors, TCR clusters were largely specific to each donor. Overall study findings and caveats: Day 15 to 85 contractors were CD4/CD8 balanced; later expanders leaned CD4+.

Only a few counts were recorded for this clonotype. As yet, its antigen is unknown. The V and J ends lost 1 base and 5 bases respectively, with 13 bases between them. Germline-derived CDR1 and CDR2 are SGHAT and FQNNGV. This CDR3 contains 15 residues. TCRdb used MiXCR to reprocess the 5' RACE reads, holding one entry per CDR3 protein. This sample has roughly 300,000 distinct CDR3 sequences; roughly 8.2% occur once, and the top ten carry under 25%. The specimen was PBMCs or a T cell subset sorted from them (not recorded which). The chain combines TRBV11-2 with TRBJ2-3, with D tentatively TRBD1 or TRBD2 (6 bases each). This clonotype was obtained from a man younger than 35 who had mild COVID-19 (a few samples of this study predate the infection). Cell type and time point are not known. The CDR3 DNA sequence: TGTGCCAGCAGCTTAGGTAACGGGGGCCGAGATACGCAGTATTTT. Protein product: CASSLGNGGRDTQYF.